These 7 T cell receptor beta chains originate from one sample sequenced in a study of long-term antiretroviral therapy in people with HIV. The run of the v3.0 immunoSEQ assay was at survey level. Sequenced by immunoSEQ multiplex PCR; TCRdb stores in-frame clones only, minus some. Of around 11,000 clones in the sample, around 88% were seen once. The sample consisted of unsorted PBMCs, taken 0.2 years before starting antiretroviral therapy. The receptors here all came from a middle-aged woman with HIV.

The chain employs TRBV12-5 and TRBJ1-5; unclear D gene. V lost 0 bases, J lost 1 base, and 7 bases lay in between. Per germline, CDR1 LGHNT and CDR2 FRNRAP. CDR3 length equals 15 residues. The CDR3 sequence: CASGLVADSNQPQHF. In DNA form, the CDR3 reads TGTGCTAGTGGTTTGGTAGCCGACAGCAATCAGCCCCAGCATTTT.

V and J are TRBV4-1 and TRBJ1-2; TRBD1 might be the D (6 bases). Trimming pared 0 bases from V and 4 bases from J, leaving 18 bases between. Germline CDR1 and CDR2: MGHRA and YSYEKL. The CDR3 runs to 17 residues. This CDR3 is CASSQERGRGRIYGYTF. The CDR3 DNA reads as TGCGCCAGCAGCCAAGAGAGGGGTCGGGGGCGGATCTATGGCTACACCTTC.

CDR3: CASSSGTGALEQYF. The CDR3 DNA reads TGCGCCAGCAGCTCCGGGACAGGGGCCCTCGAGCAGTACTTC. This chain links TRBV5-1 with TRBJ2-7, with TRBD1 matching over 10 bases. Germline CDR1 is SGHRS and CDR2 is YFSETQ. This CDR3 is 14 amino acids long. Trimming took 3 bases from V and 6 from J; bases not matched to a gene: 6.

The chain links TRBV7-9 to TRBJ2-3, with 13 bases lining up with TRBD2. V shed 6 bases, J shed 6 bases, and the junction held 6 bases outside the gene matches. Germline V gene sequence: CDR1 SEHNR, CDR2 FQNEAQ (reference sequence). This CDR3 is built from 15 residues. CDR3 loop: CASRLTSGGHDTQYF. The CDR3 nucleotides read TGTGCCAGCAGGCTGACTAGCGGGGGGCACGATACGCAGTATTTT.

This clone is large (0.1 to 1%) within its sample. The genes are TRBV2 and TRBJ1-3, with D possibly being TRBD1 (5 bases). The CDR3 is 15 residues long. V was trimmed by 1 base and J by 4 bases, leaving 11 bases between them. Germline V lookup: CDR1 SNHLY, CDR2 FYNNEI. CDR3 nucleotides: TGTGCCAGCAGTGAAGACGAGGGGAGGGGAAACACCATATATTTT. It encodes CASSEDEGRGNTIYF.

The rearrangement links TRBV4-2 to TRBJ1-1, with 10 bases identical to TRBD1. The germline V gene encodes CDR1 LGHNA and CDR2 YNFKEQ. There are 17 residues in the CDR3. J was trimmed by 6 bases and V by 0 bases; bases with no gene match: 10. The CDR3 nucleotides read TGTGCCAGCAGCCAAGATCAGAGAGGACAGGGGGACGCTGAAGCTTTCTTT. Protein: CASSQDQRGQGDAEAFF.

The V gene is TRBV5-5, the J gene TRBJ1-4; D might be TRBD1 (5 bases). Per germline, CDR1 SGHKS and CDR2 YYEKEE (reference sequence). Trimming left V 2 bases short and J 6 bases short, with 14 bases between. The CDR3 contains 15 residues. CDR3 sequence: CASSLPGTGDEKLFF. The CDR3 region has the DNA TGTGCCAGCAGCTTACCCGGGACGGGCGATGAAAAACTGTTTTTT.